The clone carrying this T cell receptor (beta chain) was detected many times. Its antigen is not known. The sample is drawn from a study of T cells after yellow fever vaccination. The TCR cDNA carried a universal primer site and UMIs from 5'RACE template switching. TCRdb reanalysed the 5' RACE reads using MiXCR and keeps one entry per CDR3 protein. The sample has about 340,000 distinct CDR3 sequences, under 5% seen once. The CDR3 consists of 15 residues. Per germline, CDR1 SGHVS and CDR2 FQNEAQ. J was trimmed by 0 bases and V by 5 bases; bases with no gene match: 5. Findings and caveats of the study: A secondary response was less intense yet reached its peak sooner, at day 5 versus 15.

V gene TRBV7-8 combines with J gene TRBJ2-7; TRBD1 matches 9 bases. The specimen was PBMCs, collected 5 days after the yellow fever booster vaccination. The clonotype was recovered from a man aged 18 to 30 who received the YFV17D yellow fever vaccine. The CDR3 reads CASSPGQGPSYEQYF. CDR3 bases: TGTGCCAGCAGCCCCGGACAGGGGCCCTCCTACGAGCAGTACTTC.